These 17 T cell receptor beta chains were all obtained from the same sample, sequenced in a study of cytomegalovirus exposure and HLA in healthy donors. The PCR ran on 60 Vbeta and 13 Jbeta primers. Generated by immunoSEQ multiplex PCR, the TCRdb table keeps only in-frame clones and is missing some. The sample carries 170,000 or so clones, approximately 80% recorded once. Material: PBMCs. These receptors were collected from a woman between 45 and 60 years old in good health and CMV-seronegative.

The V call is TRBV29-1, the J call TRBJ1-3, with a tentative D call TRBD1 (6 bases). The CDR3 consists of 11 residues. Trimming cost V 5 bases and J 7 bases, with 9 bases left between them. The germline gives CDR1 SQVTM, CDR2 ANQGSEA. The CDR3 DNA is TGCAGCGTTTACCAGGGGAACACCATATATTTT. Its protein product is CSVYQGNTIYF.

The J gene is TRBJ2-3, the V gene TRBV11-2; 12 nucleotides agree with TRBD1. Germline V lookup: CDR1 SGHAT, CDR2 FQNNGV. The CDR3 loop spans 18 amino acids. V lost 5 bases, J lost 5 bases, and 14 bases stayed unmatched. The CDR3 DNA sequence: TGTGCCAGCAGCCCCCTCGGGACAGGGGGCCGCTCTGGAGATACGCAGTATTTT. It is translated as CASSPLGTGGRSGDTQYF. Based on the CDR3 plus reference TRBV11-2 and TRBJ2-3, the full variable domain is EAGVAQSPRYKIIEKRQSVAFWCNPISGHATLYWYQQILGQGPKLLIQFQNNGVVDDSQLPKDRFSAERLKGVDSTLKIQPAKLEDSAVYLCASSPLGTGGRSGDTQYFGPGTRLTVL.

The chain uses TRBV29-1 and TRBJ2-5; D uncertain. Trimming removed 4 bases from V and 3 bases from J, with 3 bases in between. Germline CDR1 is SQVTM and CDR2 is ANQGSEA. The CDR3 consists of 10 residues. The CDR3 here is CSVGKETQYF. CDR3 DNA sequence: TGCAGCGTTGGTAAAGAGACCCAGTACTTC. Together with reference TRBV29-1 and TRBJ2-5, the CDR3 gives the full variable domain: SAVISQKPSRDICQRGTSLTIQCQVDSQVTMMFWYRQQPGQSLTLIATANQGSEATYESGFVIDKFPISRPNLTFSTLTVSNMSPEDSSIYLCSVGKETQYFGPGTRLLVL.

The chain has TRBV6-6 and TRBJ1-1; D gene uncertain. The CDR3 spans 13 residues. Germline CDR1 and CDR2: MNHNY and SVGAGI (reference sequence). Deletions cut 5 bases from V and 3 bases from J, with 10 bases between. The CDR3 coding sequence is TGTGCCAGCAGTCATCAAATTCACACTGAAGCTTTCTTT. Translated, it gives CASSHQIHTEAFF.

The V call is TRBV27, the J call TRBJ2-1; 7 nucleotides match TRBD1. Losses at the gene ends were 1 base for V and 4 bases for J; bases not matched to a gene: 4. The length of the CDR3 is 15 residues. Germline V CDR1 and CDR2: MNHEY, SMNVEV (reference sequence). CDR3 nucleotide sequence: TGTGCCAGCAGTTTATTTGGGACAGCGTACAATGAGCAGTTCTTC. This gives the protein CASSLFGTAYNEQFF.

This sequence joins TRBV11-2 and TRBJ1-1, with a tentative D call TRBD1 (5 bases). CDR3 size: 14 residues. Germline V gene data show CDR1 as SGHAT and CDR2 as FQNNGV. Trimming took 3 bases from V and 4 from J, leaving 12 bases between them. CDR3 nucleotide sequence: TGTGCCAGCAGCTTTGCGGGGACGGTCACTGAAGCTTTCTTT. This gives the protein CASSFAGTVTEAFF. Variable domain in full (rest from reference TRBV11-2 and TRBJ1-1): EAGVAQSPRYKIIEKRQSVAFWCNPISGHATLYWYQQILGQGPKLLIQFQNNGVVDDSQLPKDRFSAERLKGVDSTLKIQPAKLEDSAVYLCASSFAGTVTEAFFGQGTRLTVV.

The rearrangement uses TRBV5-4 and TRBJ1-2, with 7 bases matching TRBD1. Germline loops: CDR1 SGHNT, CDR2 YYREEE (reference sequence). The CDR3 has 16 amino acids. With 1 base clipped from V and 5 bases from J, the junction kept 11 bases outside the gene matches. CDR3 sequence (DNA): TGTGCCAGCAGCTTGTTAAACGGTGGACAGGATTATGGCTACACCTTC. It yields the protein CASSLLNGGQDYGYTF.

The gene calls are TRBV28 and TRBJ2-5; TRBD2 might be the D (6 bases). Germline CDR1 is MDHEN and CDR2 is SYDVKM. Between the trimmed V and J ends, which lost 8 bases and 3 bases, there was a span of 19 bases. The CDR3 is 15 residues long. CDR3 bases: TGTGCCAGCGTTACTCGGGGGTGGGGGAAAGAGACCCAGTACTTC. Amino acids: CASVTRGWGKETQYF.

The chain links TRBV19 to TRBJ1-6, with TRBD1 matching 9 bases. CDR1 is LNHDA, CDR2 SQIVND, per germline (reference sequence). V dropped 5 bases and J dropped 8; count of bases not matched to a gene: 4. This CDR3 has 14 residues. The CDR3: CASSPRDRDSPLHF. The CDR3 region has the DNA TGTGCCAGTAGTCCCCGGGACAGGGATTCACCCCTCCACTTT.

The rearrangement joins TRBV28 to TRBJ1-1; TRBD1 matches at 7 bases. CDR1 is MDHEN and CDR2 is SYDVKM in the germline V gene. V was pared by 4 bases and J by 3 bases, with 8 bases of the junction left unmatched. The CDR3 is made up of 15 amino acids. The CDR3 coding sequence is TGTGCCAGCAGTTCCCCGACAGGGCGCGACACTGAAGCTTTCTTT. Protein: CASSSPTGRDTEAFF.

The chain couples TRBV19 to TRBJ1-4; D is unresolved. Between the trimmed V and J ends, which lost 5 bases and 7 bases, there was a span of 17 bases. The CDR3 consists of 15 residues. The germline CDR1 and CDR2 sequences are LNHDA and SQIVND (reference sequence). The DNA of the CDR3 is TGTGCCAGTAGTGCCTGGACGGCCCGGGGTGAAAAACTGTTTTTT. Translated: CASSAWTARGEKLFF. Drawing the rest from reference TRBV19 and TRBJ1-4, the complete variable domain is DGGITQSPKYLFRKEGQNVTLSCEQNLNHDAMYWYRQDPGQGLRLIYYSQIVNDFQKGDIAEGYSVSREKKESFPLTVTSAQKNPTAFYLCASSAWTARGEKLFFGSGTQLSVL.

The rearrangement uses TRBV7-9 and TRBJ1-2; TRBD1 might be the D (5 bases). The V gene lost 10 bases and the J gene lost 3 bases, with 18 bases spanning the gap. The CDR3 runs 14 residues. Germline lookup yields CDR1 SEHNR and CDR2 FQNEAQ (reference sequence). In nucleotides, the CDR3 is TGTGCCAACCGACCAACGGGGGGGGACTATGGCTACACCTTC. This codes for CANRPTGGDYGYTF. The variable domain in full, with the rest retrieved from reference TRBV7-9 and TRBJ1-2, is DTGVSQNPRHKITKRGQNVTFRCDPISEHNRLYWYRQTLGQGPEFLTYFQNEAQLEKSRLLSDRFSAERPKGSFSTLEIQRTEQGDSAMYLCANRPTGGDYGYTFGSGTRLTVV.

The V call is TRBV15, the J call TRBJ1-5, with 9 bases matching TRBD1. V was clipped by 5 bases and J by 4 bases; unmatched bases: 3. From germline, CDR1 is LNHNV and CDR2 YYDKDF (reference sequence). The CDR3 is 14 residues long. The CDR3 DNA is TGTGCCACCAGCGGACAGGGGACGAATCAGCCCCAGCATTTT. This sequence encodes CATSGQGTNQPQHF.

The chain uses TRBV6-1 and TRBJ1-3, with 7 bases that match TRBD1. Germline loops: CDR1 MNHNS, CDR2 SASEGT. The V gene end was trimmed by 6 bases and the J gene end by 4 bases; junction bases not matched to a gene: 9. There are 15 residues in the CDR3. The CDR3 bases are TGTGCCAGCAGCCCAGGGGGATTTTCCGGAAACACCATATATTTT. Encoded protein: CASSPGGFSGNTIYF.

This clone came up a few times. The chain uses TRBV9 and TRBJ1-1; a possible D gene is TRBD1 (5 bases). Germline V gene sequence: CDR1 SGDLS, CDR2 YYNGEE. V was trimmed by 0 bases and J by 2 bases, leaving 8 bases between them. The CDR3 is 14 amino acids. The CDR3 bases are TGTGCCAGCAGCGTAGACGGGGGAAACACTGAAGCTTTCTTT. Translation gives CASSVDGGNTEAFF.

The CDR3 sequence: CASSLAGRGTDTQYF. As DNA, the CDR3 is TGTGCCAGCAGCTTAGCCGGGAGGGGCACAGATACGCAGTATTTT. The V gene is TRBV7-9, the J gene TRBJ2-3; 8 nucleotides line up with TRBD2. Looked up from germline, CDR1 is SEHNR and CDR2 is FQNEAQ (reference sequence). The CDR3 has 15 residues. V trimming: 0 bases; J trimming: 1 base; junction bases outside the gene matches: 0.

This clone was counted only a few times. The CDR3 sequence is CSVASGTDTQYF. The CDR3 nucleotides are TGCAGCGTTGCTAGCGGCACAGATACGCAGTATTTT. The chain links TRBV29-1 to TRBJ2-3, with D perhaps matching TRBD2 (6 bases). Germline-derived CDR1 and CDR2 are SQVTM and ANQGSEA. CDR3 length: 12 amino acids. V dropped 4 bases and J dropped 1 base, with 6 bases sitting between them.